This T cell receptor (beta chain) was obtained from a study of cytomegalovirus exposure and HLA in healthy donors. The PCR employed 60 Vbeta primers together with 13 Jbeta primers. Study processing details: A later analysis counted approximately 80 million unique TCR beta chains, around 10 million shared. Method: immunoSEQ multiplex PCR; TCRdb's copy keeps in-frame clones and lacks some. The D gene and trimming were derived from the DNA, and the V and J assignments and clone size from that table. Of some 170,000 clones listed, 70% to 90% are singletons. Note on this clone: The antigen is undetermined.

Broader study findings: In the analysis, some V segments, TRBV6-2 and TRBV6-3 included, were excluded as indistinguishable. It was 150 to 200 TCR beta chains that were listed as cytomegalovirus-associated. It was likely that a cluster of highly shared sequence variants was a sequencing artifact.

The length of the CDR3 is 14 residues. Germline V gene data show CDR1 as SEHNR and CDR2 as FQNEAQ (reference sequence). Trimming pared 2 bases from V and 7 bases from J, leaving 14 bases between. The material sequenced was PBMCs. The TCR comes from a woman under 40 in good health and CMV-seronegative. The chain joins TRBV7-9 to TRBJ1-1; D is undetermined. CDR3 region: CASSLTSGFSEAFF. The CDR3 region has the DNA TGTGCCAGCAGCTTAACTTCGGGTTTCAGTGAAGCTTTCTTT. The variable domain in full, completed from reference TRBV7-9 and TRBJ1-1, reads DTGVSQNPRHKITKRGQNVTFRCDPISEHNRLYWYRQTLGQGPEFLTYFQNEAQLEKSRLLSDRFSAERPKGSFSTLEIQRTEQGDSAMYLCASSLTSGFSEAFFGQGTRLTVV.